This TCR beta chain was identified in a study of shared clonotypes between healthy human individuals. Germline V gene sequence: CDR1 MGHRA, CDR2 YSYEKL. The ends lost 1 base at V and 2 bases at J; junction bases unmatched: 1. The length of the CDR3 is 16 residues. Concerning this clone itself: The antigen is undetermined.

The data were produced by immunoSEQ multiplex PCR, yet TCRdb's version contains in-frame clones alone and is incomplete. The table includes over 100,000 clones, 68% detected once. Findings and caveats of the study: Between a handful of donors, naive CD4 clonotypes were shared at a level of about 5%.

The origin of this receptor is a woman aged 25 to 39 in good health. The sequencing sample was made of memory CD8+ T cells sorted from blood. The sample's subset: CD45RO+ cells pooled with CCR7-negative TemRA cells. The rearrangement joins TRBV4-1 to TRBJ2-3; 12 positions agree with TRBD2. CDR3 amino acids: CASSQGTSGATDTQYF. The CDR3 bases are TGCGCCAGCAGCCAAGGGACTAGCGGGGCCACAGATACGCAGTATTTT.